These 10 T cell receptor beta chains originate from one sample sequenced in a study of CD8 T cells in Susac syndrome. Reverse transcription of roughly 0.5 to 1 ug RNA was carried out with random hexamers. One entry per CDR3 protein results from TCRdb running MiXCR on the immunoSEQ multiplex PCR reads. The table includes some 160,000 distinct CDR3 sequences, approximately 95% detected once. Sequencing was performed on CD8+ T cells from PBMCs. These TCRs come from a human donor with multiple sclerosis.

The V and J genes are TRBV18 and TRBJ2-5; perhaps TRBD1 as D (6 bases). CDR1 is KGHSH and CDR2 is LQKENI in the germline V gene. The V and J ends lost 0 bases and 4 bases respectively, with 12 bases between them. The CDR3 has 15 residues. CDR3 sequence reads: CASSPPAGARETQYF. The CDR3 DNA is TGTGCCAGCTCACCACCGGCAGGGGCGAGAGAGACCCAGTACTTC.

The V call is TRBV9, the J call TRBJ2-1; 8 positions match TRBD1. The CDR3 covers 14 residues. Germline lookup yields CDR1 SGDLS and CDR2 YYNGEE. With V trimmed by 6 bases and J by 7 bases, 9 bases remained unmatched. CDR3 DNA: TGTGCCAGCACCCCGCTGAGGACAGGGAATGAGCAGTTCTTC. It specifies CASTPLRTGNEQFF.

The chain is built from TRBV20-1 and TRBJ2-3; the match to TRBD1 covers 8 bases. The J segment lost 3 bases and the V segment lost 3 bases, leaving 5 bases of the junction unmatched. Germline V gives CDR1 DFQATT, CDR2 SNEGSKA (reference sequence). The CDR3 totals 14 residues. The CDR3 spells CSASVTGETDTQYF. For the CDR3, the DNA is TGCAGTGCTAGTGTGACAGGGGAAACAGATACGCAGTATTTT.

The chain is built from TRBV15 and TRBJ2-7; TRBD2 matches 11 bases. V shed 0 bases and J 3 bases; nucleotides not matched to a gene: 4. CDR1 is LNHNV, CDR2 YYDKDF, per germline (reference sequence). CDR3 length equals 16 residues. DNA for the CDR3: TGTGCCACCAGCAGAGATACTAGCGGGGGCCTCTACGAGCAGTACTTC. Translated, it gives CATSRDTSGGLYEQYF.

The J gene is TRBJ1-1, the V gene TRBV28; D not resolved. CDR3 size: 13 residues. CDR1 MDHEN and CDR2 SYDVKM come from the germline V gene. The ends were cut back, 2 bases at V and 5 bases at J, with 9 bases in the middle. The CDR3 is CASSLKEGTEAFF. Here the CDR3 DNA reads TGTGCCAGCAGTTTAAAAGAAGGGACTGAAGCTTTCTTT.

The J gene is TRBJ1-2, the V gene TRBV6-5; 11 bases fit TRBD1. The ends lost 4 bases at V and 6 bases at J; junction bases unmatched: 1. The CDR3 runs 13 residues. Germline V gives CDR1 MNHEY, CDR2 SVGAGI. The DNA for the CDR3 is TGTGCCAGCAGTTGGGACAGGGGGGATGGCTACACCTTC. Encoded protein: CASSWDRGDGYTF.

The gene calls are TRBV11-2 and TRBJ2-5; 11 positions match TRBD1. V dropped 2 bases and J dropped 4; count of bases not matched to a gene: 9. CDR1 SGHAT and CDR2 FQNNGV come from the germline V gene. The CDR3 is 17 residues long. The CDR3 DNA follows: TGTGCCAGCAGCTTAAAACTGGACAGGGGGCATCGAGAGACCCAGTACTTC. It yields the protein CASSLKLDRGHRETQYF. The whole variable domain, remainder taken from reference TRBV11-2 and TRBJ2-5, is EAGVAQSPRYKIIEKRQSVAFWCNPISGHATLYWYQQILGQGPKLLIQFQNNGVVDDSQLPKDRFSAERLKGVDSTLKIQPAKLEDSAVYLCASSLKLDRGHRETQYFGPGTRLLVL.

V usage is TRBV6-5 and J usage is TRBJ2-3, with 11 bases matching TRBD2. CDR3 length: 18 amino acids. V gave up 1 base and J gave up 2 bases; unmatched junction bases: 8. CDR1 and CDR2 (germline): MNHEY, SVGAGI. The CDR3 nucleotides are TGTGCCAGCAGTTACTATCCCCGACTAGCGGGACCCACAGATACGCAGTATTTT. Its protein is CASSYYPRLAGPTDTQYF.

The chain carries TRBV9 and TRBJ1-5, with D perhaps matching TRBD1 (6 bases). The germline V and J ends were trimmed by 5 bases and 3 bases, with 12 bases remaining between them. In germline, CDR1 is SGDLS, CDR2 YYNGEE. CDR3 length: 14 amino acids. This CDR3 is CASSAGTINQPQHF. Here the CDR3 DNA reads TGTGCCAGCAGTGCCGGGACAATCAATCAGCCCCAGCATTTT.

This chain links TRBV19 with TRBJ2-7, with 9 bases lining up with TRBD1. This CDR3 has 15 amino acids. V was pared by 7 bases and J by 3 bases, with 10 bases of the junction left unmatched. Germline V lookup: CDR1 LNHDA, CDR2 SQIVND (reference sequence). The CDR3, as DNA: TGTGCCAGTACGCCTACCGGGACAGGGTACTACGAGCAGTACTTC. Translation gives CASTPTGTGYYEQYF.